The clone carrying this T cell receptor beta chain was seen once. Enrolled during active infection, Seattle patients were then followed longitudinally. The authors' processing: Reference gene primer amplification gave nucleated cell count estimates. Clones were sequenced by immunoSEQ multiplex PCR, and TCRdb holds only the in-frame ones, with some missing. Clonal size and the V and J genes are those of that table, whereas D and trimming came from the DNA. Found here are 330,000 or so clones, approximately 89% of them singletons; the top ten hold 3% to 4.5%. These data are taken from a study of blood T cell repertoires in COVID-19. Whole-study context: COVID-19 samples, acute and convalescent, were from the United States, Italy and Spain. The analysed material was cDNA or gDNA that came from T cells, B-cell-depleted T cells, or PBMCs.

The source of this sequence is a woman between 55 and 75 years old with COVID-19, enrolled during active disease. Sequences were obtained from peripheral blood.

The DNA of the CDR3 is TGTGCCGCCGCGGAGAACAATGAGCAGTTCTTC. Protein product: CAAAENNEQFF. The rearrangement joins TRBV5-4 to TRBJ2-1, with D unresolved. Trimming shortened V by 10 bases and J by 5 bases, and 10 bases separated the two germline ends. Germline V gene lookup returns CDR1 SGHNT and CDR2 YYREEE (reference sequence). CDR3 length equals 11 residues.